The 20 T cell receptor beta chains listed next were all sequenced from one sample in a study of blood T cell repertoires in COVID-19 (dated by TCRdb to the early 2020s). Preparation of the library involved the immunoSEQ multiplex PCR assay. What TCRdb holds here is the immuneACCESS table cut down to in-frame rearrangements. Part of the clones is not present; checked against another copy, under half of the missing clones reflect an unresolved V gene, and the others are unexplained. The sample table lists around 120,000 clones, about two thirds of them with a count of one. The ten largest clonotypes hold roughly 0.86% of the sample. Material for sequencing was peripheral blood. The source is a human donor with acute or convalescent COVID-19. The donor label of this sample is uncertain.

This chain joins TRBV4-1 and TRBJ1-1; TRBD1 might be the D (6 bases). CDR1 is MGHRA and CDR2 is YSYEKL in the germline V gene. The CDR3 length is 14 residues. The V and J ends lost 4 bases and 9 bases respectively, with 18 bases between them. This CDR3 reads CASSRPGQDRKAFF. The DNA of the CDR3 is TGCGCCAGCAGCCGCCCAGGCCAAGACAGGAAAGCTTTCTTT.

The chain combines TRBV18 with TRBJ2-7; TRBD1 agrees at 10 bases. The CDR3 totals 15 residues. J lost 3 bases, V lost 3 bases, and 5 bases had no gene match. Per germline, CDR1 KGHSH and CDR2 LQKENI. CDR3 amino acids: CASSPGQGSYYEQYF. The CDR3, as DNA: TGTGCCAGCTCACCGGGACAGGGGTCATACTACGAGCAGTACTTC.

This clone has more than one count but fewer than ten. The V and J genes are TRBV4-1 and TRBJ1-6, with 8 bases matching TRBD1. The germline CDR1 and CDR2 sequences are MGHRA and YSYEKL. V lost 0 bases to trimming and J lost 5 bases; unmatched junction nucleotides: 6. This CDR3 is 17 amino acids long. The CDR3 DNA reads as TGCGCCAGCAGCCAAGATAGCCCAGGGGGCAATAATTCACCCCTCCACTTT. This codes for CASSQDSPGGNNSPLHF.

This clone was seen once. The genes are TRBV14 and TRBJ2-5; 16 bases are shared with TRBD2. After removal of 3 bases from V and 5 bases from J, the junction contained 3 bases not matched to a gene. Germline assignment: CDR1 SGHDN and CDR2 FVKESK. CDR3 length equals 16 residues. CDR3 sequence (DNA): TGTGCCAGCAGCCAGGGACTAGCGGGGGGGCTCGAGACCCAGTACTTC. The encoded protein is CASSQGLAGGLETQYF.

V and J are TRBV15 and TRBJ1-6; no clear D gene. The CDR3 totals 13 residues. V lost 9 bases to trimming and J lost 1 base, with 7 bases between them. CDR1 is LNHNV, CDR2 YYDKDF, per germline (reference sequence). The CDR3 protein is CATGSSYNSPLHF. The CDR3 nucleotides read TGTGCCACAGGGAGTTCCTATAATTCACCCCTCCACTTT.

This sequence joins TRBV25-1 and TRBJ1-3; 8 bases agree with TRBD1. V was pared by 6 bases and J by 4 bases, with 5 bases of the junction left unmatched. The CDR3 has 14 residues. Germline CDR1 MGHDK, CDR2 SYGVNS. This CDR3 reads CASRPRGLGNTIYF. CDR3 DNA: TGTGCCAGCAGGCCCAGGGGGCTAGGAAACACCATATATTTT.

This rearrangement joins TRBV19 to TRBJ2-1, with TRBD2 matching 9 bases. V shed 2 bases and J 8 bases; nucleotides not matched to a gene: 7. The CDR3 consists of 15 residues. CDR1 and CDR2 (germline): LNHDA, SQIVND (reference sequence). The CDR3 nucleotides read TGTGCCAGTAGTATAATGGTAGCGGGGGTGGATGAGCAGTTCTTC. It yields the protein CASSIMVAGVDEQFF.

V usage is TRBV4-1 and J usage is TRBJ2-3, with 8 bases identical to TRBD2. The V gene's germline CDR1 is MGHRA and CDR2 YSYEKL. The J segment lost 1 base and the V segment lost 3 bases, leaving 12 bases of the junction unmatched. The CDR3 is 18 amino acids. CDR3 sequence reads: CASSQLGLASFGTDTQYF. The DNA for the CDR3 is TGCGCCAGCAGCCAGCTAGGACTAGCCTCATTTGGCACAGATACGCAGTATTTT.

In its sample, this clone was seen once. The chain links TRBV4-1 to TRBJ1-1, with TRBD1 matching 7 bases. CDR1 is MGHRA, CDR2 YSYEKL, per germline. The CDR3 has 16 amino acids. V lost 4 bases to trimming and J lost 3 bases; unmatched junction nucleotides: 11. CDR3 in DNA: TGCGCCAGCAGCCCTAGTCCAGGGGGAAGGTACACTGAAGCTTTCTTT. It specifies CASSPSPGGRYTEAFF.

The rearrangement joins TRBV18 to TRBJ1-5; the match to TRBD1 covers 10 bases. V lost 5 bases to trimming and J lost 6 bases; unmatched junction nucleotides: 10. This CDR3 comprises 16 residues. The germline gives CDR1 KGHSH, CDR2 LQKENI. CDR3 nucleotides: TGTGCCAGCTCATCGTCTTTGGACAGGGGGGCTCAGCCCCAGCATTTT. It yields the protein CASSSSLDRGAQPQHF.

The V gene is TRBV28, the J gene TRBJ2-6; a possible D gene is TRBD1 (6 bases). The CDR3 extends over 15 amino acids. The V gene's germline CDR1 is MDHEN and CDR2 SYDVKM. V lost 4 bases, J lost 2 bases, and 9 bases lay in between. CDR3: CASSSQGPGANVLTF. The CDR3 DNA reads as TGTGCCAGCAGTTCACAGGGCCCTGGGGCCAACGTCCTGACTTTC.

This clone appeared a few times. The genes are TRBV5-5 and TRBJ1-2; D unresolved. The V end lost 4 bases, the J end lost 4 bases, and 14 bases lay between the germline ends. This CDR3 comprises 14 residues. Germline-derived CDR1 and CDR2 are SGHKS and YYEKEE (reference sequence). The CDR3 DNA is TGTGCCAGCAGCAAGCAGCAGGCTCTCTATGGCTACACCTTC. Translated: CASSKQQALYGYTF.

This rearrangement joins TRBV30 to TRBJ1-6, with 7 nucleotides matching TRBD1. The CDR3 sequence is 16 residues long. The V and J ends lost 1 base and 0 bases, in that order; junction bases with no gene match: 3. CDR1 is GTSNPN, CDR2 SVGIG, per germline (reference sequence). The CDR3 nucleotides are TGTGCCTGGAGTGGAAGGGACAGCTCCTATAATTCACCCCTCCACTTT. This translates into CAWSGRDSSYNSPLHF.

The J gene is TRBJ2-7, the V gene TRBV15; D remains unclear. This CDR3 has 15 amino acids. V lost 1 base and J 6 bases, leaving 16 bases between the germline ends. Looked up from germline, CDR1 is LNHNV and CDR2 is YYDKDF (reference sequence). The CDR3 DNA reads as TGTGCCACCAGCAGAGGCACCTCTACCGGTTCCGAGCAGTACGTC. This gives the protein CATSRGTSTGSEQYV.

In DNA, the CDR3 is TGTGCCAGCAGTCCCCCGGGGACTGGGGCCAACGTCCTGACTTTC. It translates to CASSPPGTGANVLTF. This chain links TRBV28 with TRBJ2-6; D is perhaps TRBD2 (5 bases). The CDR3 is made up of 15 amino acids. Germline V gives CDR1 MDHEN, CDR2 SYDVKM. V was cut by 5 bases and J by 2 bases, with 10 bases left in between.

This clone was detected only once. The chain is built from TRBV10-3 and TRBJ2-3; 7 bases line up with TRBD1. J gave up 4 bases and V 6 bases, and 1 base lay outside the gene matches. CDR3 length: 12 amino acids. Germline lookup yields CDR1 ENHRY and CDR2 SYGVKD. The CDR3 sequence: CAIRGGADTQYF. CDR3 nucleotides: TGTGCCATCAGAGGGGGCGCAGATACGCAGTATTTT.

The genes are TRBV6-4 and TRBJ2-1; possibly TRBD2 for D (6 bases). The CDR3 spans 15 residues. Germline lookup yields CDR1 MRHNA and CDR2 SNTAGT. The germline V and J ends were trimmed by 3 bases and 0 bases, with 9 bases remaining between them. The CDR3 sequence: CASSERGGSYNEQFF. CDR3 nucleotide sequence: TGTGCCAGCAGTGAGCGGGGAGGCTCCTACAATGAGCAGTTCTTC.

V gene TRBV9 combines with J gene TRBJ1-5; D possibly corresponds to TRBD1 (6 bases). V was cut by 4 bases and J by 4 bases, with 15 bases left in between. The CDR3 has 15 residues. The germline V gene encodes CDR1 SGDLS and CDR2 YYNGEE. Here the CDR3 DNA reads TGTGCCAGCAGCCCCGGTGGAGACAGGAATCAGCCCCAGCATTTT. Encoded protein: CASSPGGDRNQPQHF.

The rearrangement links TRBV5-1 to TRBJ1-1, with 8 bases identical to TRBD1. The germline V gene has CDR1 SGHRS and CDR2 YFSETQ. The V and J ends lost 5 bases and 3 bases, in that order; junction bases with no gene match: 12. CDR3 length equals 16 residues. The CDR3 protein is CASRPGQGIFDTEAFF. The CDR3 DNA reads as TGCGCCAGCAGACCCGGACAGGGAATATTTGACACTGAAGCTTTCTTT.

The chain combines TRBV28 with TRBJ2-1; 11 bases are a match to TRBD2. Germline loops: CDR1 MDHEN, CDR2 SYDVKM. Unmatched junction bases numbered 11, after V lost 7 bases and J lost 0 bases. The CDR3 has 18 residues. The CDR3 region is CASIVSGGVPSSYNEQFF. CDR3 sequence (DNA): TGTGCCAGCATAGTTAGCGGGGGGGTGCCGAGCTCCTACAATGAGCAGTTCTTC.